This TCR beta chain was sequenced in a study of CD8 T cells in Susac syndrome. Sequencing of TCR beta was undertaken in CD8+ and CD4+ T cells derived from blood. Looked up from germline, CDR1 is SQVTM and CDR2 is ANQGSEA. The V and J ends lost 4 bases and 2 bases respectively, with 11 bases between them. The CDR3 is made up of 13 amino acids. cDNA came from about 0.5 to 1 ug RNA primed by random hexamers. Amplification of TCR beta CDR3 spanned 54 Vbeta and 13 Jbeta via immunoSEQ multiplex PCR. MiXCR, applied by TCRdb to the immunoSEQ multiplex PCR reads, yields one record per CDR3 protein. The table lists under 200,000 distinct CDR3 sequences, around 96% of them singletons.

The sequenced sample was CD8+ T cells from PBMCs. This sequence originates from a human donor with multiple sclerosis. The rearrangement uses TRBV29-1 and TRBJ1-1, with D unclear. The CDR3 reads CSVGWGSNTEAFF. In nucleotides, the CDR3 is TGCAGCGTTGGGTGGGGTAGTAACACTGAAGCTTTCTTT. Full variable domain (rest looked up from reference TRBV29-1 and TRBJ1-1): SAVISQKPSRDICQRGTSLTIQCQVDSQVTMMFWYRQQPGQSLTLIATANQGSEATYESGFVIDKFPISRPNLTFSTLTVSNMSPEDSSIYLCSVGWGSNTEAFFGQGTRLTVV.